This T cell receptor (beta chain) stems from a study of patients and donors after allogeneic stem cell transplantation. This clonotype turned up a few times. Using its own MiXCR run on the RT-PCR reads, TCRdb lists one record per CDR3 protein. The profile covers hundreds of thousands of distinct CDR3 sequences, with 15% to 20% appearing a single time and 6.5% to 7.5% taken by the ten largest. This CDR3 is 17 amino acids long. The germline V gene encodes CDR1 ENHRY and CDR2 SYGVKD. V lost 0 bases to trimming and J lost 5 bases; unmatched junction nucleotides: 12. The specimen was blood, either unsorted or a sorted T cell fraction (not recorded which). This TCR was recovered from a human donor who was either an allogeneic HSCT recipient or a stem cell or donor lymphocyte infusion donor (not recorded which). It is not recorded whose cells these are; they may come from a transplant donor. The genes are TRBV10-3 and TRBJ2-7; TRBD1 matches at 8 bases. For the CDR3, the DNA is TGTGCCATCAGTGAGTCAGTTCAGCGACAGGGGTCGCACGAGCAGTACTTC. Its protein is CAISESVQRQGSHEQYF.